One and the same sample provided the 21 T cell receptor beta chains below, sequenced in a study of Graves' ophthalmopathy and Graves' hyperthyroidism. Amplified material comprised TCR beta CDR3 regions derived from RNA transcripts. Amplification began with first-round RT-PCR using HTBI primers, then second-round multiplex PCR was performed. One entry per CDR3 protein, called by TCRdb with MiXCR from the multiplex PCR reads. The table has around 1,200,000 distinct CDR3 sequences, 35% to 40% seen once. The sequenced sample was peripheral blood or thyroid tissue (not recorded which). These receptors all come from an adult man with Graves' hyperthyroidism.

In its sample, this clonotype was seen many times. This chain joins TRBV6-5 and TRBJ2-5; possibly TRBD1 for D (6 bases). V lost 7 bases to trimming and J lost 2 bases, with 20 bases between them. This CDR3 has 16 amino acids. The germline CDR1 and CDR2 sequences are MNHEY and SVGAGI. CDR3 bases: TGTGCCAGCATCGTCGGGGAGACAGGCTATCAAGAGACCCAGTACTTC. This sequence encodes CASIVGETGYQETQYF.

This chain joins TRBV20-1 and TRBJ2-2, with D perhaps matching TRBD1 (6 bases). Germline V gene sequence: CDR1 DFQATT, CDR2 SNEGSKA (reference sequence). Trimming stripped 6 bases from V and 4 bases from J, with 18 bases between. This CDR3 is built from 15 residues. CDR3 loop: CSAISEPGVTGELFF. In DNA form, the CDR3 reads TGCAGTGCCATCAGTGAGCCAGGGGTCACCGGGGAGCTGTTTTTT.

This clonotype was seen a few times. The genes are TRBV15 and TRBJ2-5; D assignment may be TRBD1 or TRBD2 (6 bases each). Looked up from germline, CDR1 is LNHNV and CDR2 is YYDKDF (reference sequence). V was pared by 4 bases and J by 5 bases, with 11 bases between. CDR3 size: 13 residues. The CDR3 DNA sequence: TGTGCCACCAGCACCAGGGGAGGCGAGACCCAGTACTTC. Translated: CATSTRGGETQYF.

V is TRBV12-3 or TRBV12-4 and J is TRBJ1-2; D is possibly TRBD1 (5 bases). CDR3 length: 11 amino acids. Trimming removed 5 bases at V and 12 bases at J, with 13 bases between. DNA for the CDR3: TGTGCCAGCAGTAAAAGCGGGGGGAACACCTTC. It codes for CASSKSGGNTF.

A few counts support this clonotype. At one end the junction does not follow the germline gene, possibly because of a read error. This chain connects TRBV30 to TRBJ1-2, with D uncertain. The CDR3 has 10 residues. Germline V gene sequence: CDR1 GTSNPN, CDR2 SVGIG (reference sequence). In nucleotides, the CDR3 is TGTGCCTGGAGCTCAAGGGTCCTTCTCTTC. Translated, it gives CAWSSRVLLF.

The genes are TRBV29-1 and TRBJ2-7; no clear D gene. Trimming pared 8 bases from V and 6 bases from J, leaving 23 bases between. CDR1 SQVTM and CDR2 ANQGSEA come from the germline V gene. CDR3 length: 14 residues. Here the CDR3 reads CSLELATAPTEQYF. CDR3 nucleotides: TGCAGCTTAGAGTTGGCGACGGCGCCTACCGAGCAGTACTTC.

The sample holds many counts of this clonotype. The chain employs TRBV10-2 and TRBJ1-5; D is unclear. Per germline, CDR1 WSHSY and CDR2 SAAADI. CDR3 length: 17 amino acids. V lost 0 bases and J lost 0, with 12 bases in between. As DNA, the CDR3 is TGCGCCAGCAGTGAGTCGATTCCCAAGGTTAGCAATCAGCCCCAGCATTTT. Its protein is CASSESIPKVSNQPQHF.

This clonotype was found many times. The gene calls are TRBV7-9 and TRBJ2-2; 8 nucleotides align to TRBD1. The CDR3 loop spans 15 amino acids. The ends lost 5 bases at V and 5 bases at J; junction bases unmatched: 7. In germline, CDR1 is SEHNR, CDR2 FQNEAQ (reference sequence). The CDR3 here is CASSKWDRRTGELFF. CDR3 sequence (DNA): TGTGCCAGCAGCAAATGGGACAGGAGGACCGGGGAGCTGTTTTTT.

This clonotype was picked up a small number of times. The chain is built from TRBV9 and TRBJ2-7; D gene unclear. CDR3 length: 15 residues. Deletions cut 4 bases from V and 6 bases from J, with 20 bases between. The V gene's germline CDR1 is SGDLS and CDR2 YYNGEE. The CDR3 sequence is CASSQGLVRAGEQYF. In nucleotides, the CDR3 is TGTGCCAGCAGCCAAGGGCTGGTAAGGGCTGGCGAGCAGTACTTC.

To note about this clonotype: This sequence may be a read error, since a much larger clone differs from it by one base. The CDR3 here is CASGVRQGAPRRETQYF. CDR3 sequence (DNA): TGTGCCAGCGGCGTAAGACAGGGGGCGCCCCGTAGGGAGACCCAGTACTTC. The V and J genes are TRBV5-5 and TRBJ2-5, with TRBD1 matching 10 bases. Trimming at V came to 7 bases and at J to 5 bases, leaving 17 bases not matched to a gene. The CDR3 consists of 17 residues. Germline assignment: CDR1 SGHKS and CDR2 YYEKEE (reference sequence). The full variable domain, its missing parts supplied by reference TRBV5-5 and TRBJ2-5, is DAGVTQSPTHLIKTRGQQVTLRCSPISGHKSVSWYQQVLGQGPQFIFQYYEKEERGRGNFPDRFSARQFPNYSSELNVNALLLGDSALYLCASGVRQGAPRRETQYFGPGTRLLVL.

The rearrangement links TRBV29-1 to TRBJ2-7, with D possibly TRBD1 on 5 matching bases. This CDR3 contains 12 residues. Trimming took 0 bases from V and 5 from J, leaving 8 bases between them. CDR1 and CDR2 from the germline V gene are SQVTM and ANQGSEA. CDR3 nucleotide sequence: TGCAGCGTTGAAGAAAAACAGGACGAGCAGTACTTC. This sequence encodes CSVEEKQDEQYF.

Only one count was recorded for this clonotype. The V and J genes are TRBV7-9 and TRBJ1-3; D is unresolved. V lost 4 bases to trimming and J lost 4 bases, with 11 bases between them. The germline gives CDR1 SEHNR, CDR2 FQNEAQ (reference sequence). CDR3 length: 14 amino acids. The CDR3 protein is CASSSGVRGNTIYF. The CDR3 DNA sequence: TGTGCCAGCAGCTCCGGGGTTAGGGGAAACACCATATATTTT.

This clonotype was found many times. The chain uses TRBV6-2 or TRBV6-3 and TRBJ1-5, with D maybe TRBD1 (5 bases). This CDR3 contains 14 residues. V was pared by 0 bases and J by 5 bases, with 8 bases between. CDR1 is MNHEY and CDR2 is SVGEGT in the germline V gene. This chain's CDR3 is CASSYSTRDQPQHF. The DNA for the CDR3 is TGTGCCAGCAGTTACTCGACCAGGGATCAGCCCCAGCATTTT.

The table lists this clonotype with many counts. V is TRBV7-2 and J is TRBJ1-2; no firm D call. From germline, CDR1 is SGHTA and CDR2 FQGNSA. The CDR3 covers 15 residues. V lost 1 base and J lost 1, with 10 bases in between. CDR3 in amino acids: CASSLGSQLNYGYTF. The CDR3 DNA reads TGTGCCAGCAGCTTAGGTTCACAACTTAACTATGGCTACACCTTC. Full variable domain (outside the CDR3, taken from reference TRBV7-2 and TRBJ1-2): GAGVSQSPSNKVTEKGKDVELRCDPISGHTALYWYRQSLGQGLEFLIYFQGNSAPDKSGLPSDRFSAERTGGSVSTLTIQRTQQEDSAVYLCASSLGSQLNYGYTFGSGTRLTVV.

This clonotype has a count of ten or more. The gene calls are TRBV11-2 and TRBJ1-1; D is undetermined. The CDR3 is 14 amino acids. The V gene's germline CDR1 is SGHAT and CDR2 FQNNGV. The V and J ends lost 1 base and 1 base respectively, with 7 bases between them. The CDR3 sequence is CASSLGNKNTEAFF. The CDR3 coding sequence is TGTGCCAGCAGCTTAGGGAACAAGAACACTGAAGCTTTCTTT.

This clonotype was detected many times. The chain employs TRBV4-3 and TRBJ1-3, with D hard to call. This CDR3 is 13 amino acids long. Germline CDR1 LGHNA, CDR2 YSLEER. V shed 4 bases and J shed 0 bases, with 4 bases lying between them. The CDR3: CASSRASGNTIYF. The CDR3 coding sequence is TGCGCCAGCAGCCGGGCCTCTGGAAACACCATATATTTT.

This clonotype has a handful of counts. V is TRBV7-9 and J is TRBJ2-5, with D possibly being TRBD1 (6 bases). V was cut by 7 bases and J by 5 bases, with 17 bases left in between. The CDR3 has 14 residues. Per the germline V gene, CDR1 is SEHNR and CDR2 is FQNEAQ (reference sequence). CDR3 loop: CASNPVRGLETQYF. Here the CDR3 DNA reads TGTGCCAGCAACCCCGTCAGGGGTCTGGAGACCCAGTACTTC.

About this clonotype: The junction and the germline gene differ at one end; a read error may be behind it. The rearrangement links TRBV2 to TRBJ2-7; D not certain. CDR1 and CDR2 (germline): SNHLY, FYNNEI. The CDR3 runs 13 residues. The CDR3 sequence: CASSELPNLRVPF. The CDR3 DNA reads TGTGCCAGCAGTGAATTGCCTAACTTACGGGTTCCGTTC.

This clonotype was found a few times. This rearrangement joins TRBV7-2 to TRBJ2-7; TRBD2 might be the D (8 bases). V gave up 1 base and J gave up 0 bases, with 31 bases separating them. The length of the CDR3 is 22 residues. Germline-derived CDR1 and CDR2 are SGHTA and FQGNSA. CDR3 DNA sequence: TGTGCCAGCAGCTTAGTACGGGGGGGCCCGATACGGACAGGCCATTACTCCTACGAGCAGTACTTC. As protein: CASSLVRGGPIRTGHYSYEQYF.

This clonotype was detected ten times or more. CDR3 protein: CSVETGTANYGYTF. In nucleotides, the CDR3 is TGCAGCGTTGAAACCGGGACAGCTAACTATGGCTACACCTTC. V and J are TRBV29-1 and TRBJ1-2; the match to TRBD1 covers 7 bases. With 2 bases clipped from V and 0 bases from J, the junction kept 3 bases outside the gene matches. The CDR3 has 14 amino acids. CDR1 and CDR2 from the germline V gene are SQVTM and ANQGSEA.

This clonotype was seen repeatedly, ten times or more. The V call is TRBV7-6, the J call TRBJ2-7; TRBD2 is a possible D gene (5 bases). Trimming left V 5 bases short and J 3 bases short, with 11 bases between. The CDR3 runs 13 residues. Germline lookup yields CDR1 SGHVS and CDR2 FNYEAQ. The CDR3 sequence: CASSPQRGYEQYF. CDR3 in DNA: TGTGCCAGCAGCCCTCAACGGGGCTACGAGCAGTACTTC.